This TCR beta chain was sequenced for a study of blood T cell repertoires in COVID-19. Study at large: The analysed material was cDNA or gDNA that came from T cells, B-cell-depleted T cells, or PBMCs.

TCRdb keeps only in-frame clones here, not all; method: immunoSEQ multiplex PCR. The table shows approximately 100,000 clones, with 87% occurring only once. The CDR3 covers 15 residues. Between the trimmed V and J ends, which lost 4 bases and 7 bases, there was a span of 17 bases. CDR1 SGDLS and CDR2 YYNGEE come from the germline V gene. Material: peripheral blood. The TCR was taken from a woman between 25 and 40 years old with acute or convalescent COVID-19. The V gene is TRBV9, the J gene TRBJ1-4; a possible D gene is TRBD1 (5 bases). CDR3 amino acids: CASSPQGLGGEKLFF. In DNA, the CDR3 is TGTGCCAGCAGCCCCCAGGGACTGGGCGGTGAAAAACTGTTTTTT.